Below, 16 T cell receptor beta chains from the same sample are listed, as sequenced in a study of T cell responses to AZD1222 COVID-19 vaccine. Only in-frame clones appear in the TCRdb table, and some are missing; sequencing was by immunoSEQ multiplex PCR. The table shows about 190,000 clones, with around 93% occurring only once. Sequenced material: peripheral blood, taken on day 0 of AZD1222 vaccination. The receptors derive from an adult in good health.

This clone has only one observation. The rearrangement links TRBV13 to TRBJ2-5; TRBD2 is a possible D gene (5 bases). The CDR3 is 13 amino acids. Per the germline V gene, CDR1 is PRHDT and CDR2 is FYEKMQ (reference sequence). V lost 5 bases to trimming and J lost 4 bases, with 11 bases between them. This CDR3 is CASSPEGRETQYF. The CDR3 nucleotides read TGTGCCAGCAGCCCAGAGGGCAGAGAGACCCAGTACTTC.

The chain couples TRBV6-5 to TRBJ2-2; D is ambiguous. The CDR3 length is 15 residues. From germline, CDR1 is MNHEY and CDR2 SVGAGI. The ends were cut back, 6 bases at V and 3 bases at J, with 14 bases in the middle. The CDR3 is CASSPLSRYTGELFF. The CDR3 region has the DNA TGTGCCAGCAGCCCCCTATCTAGATACACCGGGGAGCTGTTTTTT.

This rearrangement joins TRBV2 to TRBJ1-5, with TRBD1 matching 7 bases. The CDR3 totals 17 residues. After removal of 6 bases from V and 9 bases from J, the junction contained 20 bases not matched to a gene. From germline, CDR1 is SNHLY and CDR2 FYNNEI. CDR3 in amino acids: CASSGDMTGRQIMPQHF. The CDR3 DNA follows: TGTGCCAGCAGCGGGGACATGACAGGGCGGCAAATAATGCCCCAGCATTTT.

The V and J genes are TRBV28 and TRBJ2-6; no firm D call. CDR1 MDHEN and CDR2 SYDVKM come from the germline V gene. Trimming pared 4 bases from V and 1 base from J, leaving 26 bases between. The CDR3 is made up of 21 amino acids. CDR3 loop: CASSSPRKTHSPLSGANVLTF. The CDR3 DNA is TGTGCCAGCAGTTCGCCACGCAAGACACATTCCCCACTATCTGGGGCCAACGTCCTGACTTTC.

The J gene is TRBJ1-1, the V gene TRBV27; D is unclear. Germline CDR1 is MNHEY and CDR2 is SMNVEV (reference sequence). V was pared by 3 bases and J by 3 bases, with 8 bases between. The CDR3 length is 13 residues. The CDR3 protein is CASSFRSDTEAFF. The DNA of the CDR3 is TGTGCCAGCAGTTTCAGGAGTGACACTGAAGCTTTCTTT.

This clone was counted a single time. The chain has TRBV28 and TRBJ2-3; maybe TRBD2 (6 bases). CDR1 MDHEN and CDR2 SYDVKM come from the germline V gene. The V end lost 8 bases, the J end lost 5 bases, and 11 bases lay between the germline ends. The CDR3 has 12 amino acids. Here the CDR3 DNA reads TGTGCCAGCGGCGGGATCAGAGATACGCAGTATTTT. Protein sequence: CASGGIRDTQYF. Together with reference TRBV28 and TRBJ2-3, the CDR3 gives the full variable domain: DVKVTQSSRYLVKRTGEKVFLECVQDMDHENMFWYRQDPGLGLRLIYFSYDVKMKEKGDIPEGYSVSREKKERFSLILESASTNQTSMYLCASGGIRDTQYFGPGTRLTVL.

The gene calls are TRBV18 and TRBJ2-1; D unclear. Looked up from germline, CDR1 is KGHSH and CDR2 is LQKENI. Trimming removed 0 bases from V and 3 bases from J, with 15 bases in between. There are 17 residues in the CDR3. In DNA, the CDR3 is TGTGCCAGCTCACCACCGATGGGCGGAGCTGGCTACAATGAGCAGTTCTTC. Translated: CASSPPMGGAGYNEQFF.

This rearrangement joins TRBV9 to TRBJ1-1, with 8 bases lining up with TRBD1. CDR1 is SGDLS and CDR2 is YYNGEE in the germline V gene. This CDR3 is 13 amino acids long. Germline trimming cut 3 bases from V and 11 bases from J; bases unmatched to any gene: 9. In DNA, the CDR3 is TGTGCCAGCAGCGGGGGGAGACAGGGGATGGCTTTCTTT. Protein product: CASSGGRQGMAFF.

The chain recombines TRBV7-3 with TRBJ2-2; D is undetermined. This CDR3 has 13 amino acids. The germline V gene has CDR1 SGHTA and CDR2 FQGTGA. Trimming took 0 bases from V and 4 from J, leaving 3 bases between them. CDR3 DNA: TGTGCCAGCAGCTTAACCCTCACCGGGGAGCTGTTTTTT. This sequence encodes CASSLTLTGELFF.

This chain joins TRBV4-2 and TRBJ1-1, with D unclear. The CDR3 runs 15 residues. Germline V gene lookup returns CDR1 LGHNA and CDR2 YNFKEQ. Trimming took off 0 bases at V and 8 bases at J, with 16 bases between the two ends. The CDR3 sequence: CASSQESRLGGEAFF. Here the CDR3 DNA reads TGTGCCAGCAGCCAAGAATCCAGGCTCGGAGGAGAAGCTTTCTTT.

The CDR3 DNA reads as TGTGCCAGCAGCCCGGGAGCTAGCGGGAGCAATGAGCAGTTCTTC. This encodes CASSPGASGSNEQFF. This sequence joins TRBV7-8 and TRBJ2-1, with 10 bases fitting TRBD2. Germline CDR1 reads SGHVS; CDR2 reads FQNEAQ. There are 15 residues in the CDR3. Losses at the gene ends were 5 bases for V and 6 bases for J; bases not matched to a gene: 7.

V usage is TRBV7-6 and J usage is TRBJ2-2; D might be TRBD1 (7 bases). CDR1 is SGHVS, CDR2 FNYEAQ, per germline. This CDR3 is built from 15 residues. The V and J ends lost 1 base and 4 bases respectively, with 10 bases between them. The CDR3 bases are TGTGCCAGCAGCTTAGGCCAGGGGGGCACCGGGGAGCTGTTTTTT. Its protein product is CASSLGQGGTGELFF. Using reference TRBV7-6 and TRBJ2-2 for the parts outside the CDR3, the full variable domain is GAGVSQSPRYKVTKRGQDVALRCDPISGHVSLYWYRQALGQGPEFLTYFNYEAQQDKSGLPNDRFSAERPEGSISTLTIQRTEQRDSAMYRCASSLGQGGTGELFFGEGSRLTVL.

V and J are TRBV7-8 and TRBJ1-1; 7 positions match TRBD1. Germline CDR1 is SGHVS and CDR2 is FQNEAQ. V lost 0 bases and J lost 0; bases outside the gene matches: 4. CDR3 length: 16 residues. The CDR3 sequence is CASSLADRWVNTEAFF. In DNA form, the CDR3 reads TGTGCCAGCAGCTTAGCGGACAGGTGGGTGAACACTGAAGCTTTCTTT. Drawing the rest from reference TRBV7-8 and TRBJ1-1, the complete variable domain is GAGVSQSPRYKVAKRGQDVALRCDPISGHVSLFWYQQALGQGPEFLTYFQNEAQLDKSGLPSDRFFAERPEGSVSTLKIQRTQQEDSAVYLCASSLADRWVNTEAFFGQGTRLTVV.

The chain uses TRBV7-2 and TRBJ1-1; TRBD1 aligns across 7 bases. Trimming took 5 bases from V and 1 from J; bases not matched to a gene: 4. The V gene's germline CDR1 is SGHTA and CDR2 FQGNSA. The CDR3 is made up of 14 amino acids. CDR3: CASSVQGTNTEAFF. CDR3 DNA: TGTGCCAGCAGCGTACAGGGGACGAACACTGAAGCTTTCTTT.

The CDR3 nucleotides are TGTGCCAGTAGTACGGCCGGGACAGGGAAGGATACGCAGTATTTT. Translation: CASSTAGTGKDTQYF. J is TRBJ2-3 and V is TRBV19; 9 bases agree with TRBD1. V lost 4 bases and J lost 6; bases outside the gene matches: 8. The germline gives CDR1 LNHDA, CDR2 SQIVND (reference sequence). This CDR3 is 15 amino acids long. The full variable domain, in which reference TRBV19 and TRBJ2-3 provide the parts outside the CDR3, is DGGITQSPKYLFRKEGQNVTLSCEQNLNHDAMYWYRQDPGQGLRLIYYSQIVNDFQKGDIAEGYSVSREKKESFPLTVTSAQKNPTAFYLCASSTAGTGKDTQYFGPGTRLTVL.

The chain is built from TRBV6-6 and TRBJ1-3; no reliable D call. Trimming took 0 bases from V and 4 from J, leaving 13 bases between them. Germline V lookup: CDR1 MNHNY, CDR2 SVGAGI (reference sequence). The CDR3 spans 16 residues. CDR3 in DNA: TGTGCCAGCAGTTACTCGCCAGGTTTGGCAGGAAACACCATATATTTT. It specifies CASSYSPGLAGNTIYF.